These T cell receptor beta chains were read from a single sample in a study of T cell clones after liver transplantation. The assay was immunoSEQ multiplex PCR, and TCRdb's table has in-frame clones only and misses some. The data contain over 100,000 clones, approximately 78% of them singletons. The sequencing used CD4+ T cells from blood, collected before liver transplant. The source of these receptors is a human donor who received a liver transplant. The CDR3 runs from the conserved cysteine through the conserved F or W. D genes are given only for firm matches. Rows give clone size only sometimes, using once, few, many, or a class for an expanded clone.

TRBJ1-1 - TRBV18 - CASSPRRTENTEAFF TGTGCCAGCTCACCACGGAGGACAGAGAACACTGAAGCTTTCTTT
TRBJ2-1 - TRBV28 TRBD1 CASSSAGQGVNEQFF TGTGCCAGCAGTTCCGCGGGACAGGGGGTAAATGAGCAGTTCTTC
TRBJ2-3 - TRBV12-5 - CASGQEDTQYF TGTGCTAGTGGTCAAGAAGATACGCAGTATTTT
TRBJ2-5 few TRBV21-1 - CASSRLASQETQYF TGTGCCAGCAGCAGGCTGGCCTCCCAAGAGACCCAGTACTTC
TRBJ2-2 - TRBV14 - CASSQELFPGELFF TGTGCCAGCAGCCAAGAACTATTCCCAGGGGAGCTGTTTTTT
TRBJ2-1 - TRBV5-4 - CASKYDVGSYNEQFF TGTGCCAGCAAATACGACGTAGGCTCCTACAATGAGCAGTTCTTC
TRBJ2-1 - TRBV10-1 TRBD2 CASSPLAGQGNEQFF TGCGCCAGCAGTCCTCTAGCGGGCCAGGGGAATGAGCAGTTCTTC
TRBJ1-4 - TRBV27 TRBD1 CASSYTGDFNEKLFF TGTGCCAGCAGTTATACAGGGGATTTTAATGAAAAACTGTTTTTT
TRBJ1-1 - TRBV19 - CASSPRGGPQGTEAFF TGTGCCAGTAGTCCTAGGGGGGGACCACAAGGCACTGAAGCTTTCTTT
TRBJ1-3 few TRBV7-3 - CASSLNGDSGNTIYF TGTGCCAGCAGCTTAAATGGAGACTCTGGAAACACCATATATTTT